The TCR beta chain under discussion was sequenced for a study of shared clonotypes between healthy human individuals. CDR1 and CDR2 (germline): MNHNY, SVGAGI (reference sequence). This CDR3 has 13 residues. Trimming removed 2 bases from V and 14 bases from J; junction bases left unmatched: 8. Data came from immunoSEQ multiplex PCR; TCRdb stores just in-frame clones and leaves some out. The sample shows hundreds of thousands of clones, roughly four fifths of them seen only once. V is TRBV6-6 and J is TRBJ2-1, with 8 bases aligning to TRBD2. This receptor was obtained from a woman aged 40-49 years in good health. Some clones in this sample may be carry-over from other donors' samples. Sequenced input: PBMCs. This CDR3 is CASSYGRLALEFF. In nucleotides, the CDR3 is TGTGCCAGCAGTTACGGGCGACTAGCGCTGGAGTTCTTC.